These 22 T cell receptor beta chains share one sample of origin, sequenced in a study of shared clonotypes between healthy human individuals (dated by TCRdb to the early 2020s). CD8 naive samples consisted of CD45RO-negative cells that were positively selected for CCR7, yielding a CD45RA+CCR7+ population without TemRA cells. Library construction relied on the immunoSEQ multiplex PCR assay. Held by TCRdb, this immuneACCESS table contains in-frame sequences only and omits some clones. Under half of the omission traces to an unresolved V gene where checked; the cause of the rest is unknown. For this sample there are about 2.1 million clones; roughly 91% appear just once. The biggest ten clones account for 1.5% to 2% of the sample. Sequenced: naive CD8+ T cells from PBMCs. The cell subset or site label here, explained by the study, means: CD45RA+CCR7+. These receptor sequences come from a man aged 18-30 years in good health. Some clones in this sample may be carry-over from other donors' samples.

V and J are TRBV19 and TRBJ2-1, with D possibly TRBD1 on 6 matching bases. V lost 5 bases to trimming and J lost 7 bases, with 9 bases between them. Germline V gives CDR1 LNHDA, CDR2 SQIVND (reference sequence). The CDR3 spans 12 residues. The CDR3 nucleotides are TGTGCCAGTAGTCTTAGGGGGAATGAGCAGTTCTTC. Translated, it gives CASSLRGNEQFF. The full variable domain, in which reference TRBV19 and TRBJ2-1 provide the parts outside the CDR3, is DGGITQSPKYLFRKEGQNVTLSCEQNLNHDAMYWYRQDPGQGLRLIYYSQIVNDFQKGDIAEGYSVSREKKESFPLTVTSAQKNPTAFYLCASSLRGNEQFFGPGTRLTVL.

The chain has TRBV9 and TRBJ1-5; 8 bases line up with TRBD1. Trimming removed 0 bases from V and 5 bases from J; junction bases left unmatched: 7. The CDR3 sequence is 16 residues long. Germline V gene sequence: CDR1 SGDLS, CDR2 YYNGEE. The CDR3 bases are TGTGCCAGCAGCGTAGATGATACGACAGGGGATCAGCCCCAGCATTTT. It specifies CASSVDDTTGDQPQHF.

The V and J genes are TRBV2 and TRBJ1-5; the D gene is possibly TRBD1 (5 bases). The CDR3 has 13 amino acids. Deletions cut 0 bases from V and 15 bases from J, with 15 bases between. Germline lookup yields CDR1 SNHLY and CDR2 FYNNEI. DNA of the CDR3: TGTGCCAGCAGTGAAGCGCTTTCGCAGGGAGGGCATTTT. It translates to CASSEALSQGGHF. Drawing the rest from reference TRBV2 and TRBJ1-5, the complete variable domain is EPEVTQTPSHQVTQMGQEVILRCVPISNHLYFYWYRQILGQKVEFLVSFYNNEISEKSEIFDDQFSVERPDGSNFTLKIRSTKLEDSAMYFCASSEALSQGGHFGDGTRLSIL.

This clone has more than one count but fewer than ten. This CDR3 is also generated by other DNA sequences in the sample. CDR3 amino acids: CASSIANQPQHF. The CDR3 DNA reads TGTGCCAGTAGTATCGCCAATCAGCCCCAGCATTTT. The J gene is TRBJ1-5, the V gene TRBV19; D is unresolved. The CDR3 length is 12 residues. Germline CDR1 LNHDA, CDR2 SQIVND (reference sequence). V shed 3 bases and J shed 3 bases, with 3 bases lying between them.

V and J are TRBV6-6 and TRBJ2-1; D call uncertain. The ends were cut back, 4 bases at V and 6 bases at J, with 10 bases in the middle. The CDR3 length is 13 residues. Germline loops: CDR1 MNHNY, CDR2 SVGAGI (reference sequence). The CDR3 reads CASSSRAPNEQFF. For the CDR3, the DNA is TGTGCCAGCAGTTCCCGGGCCCCCAATGAGCAGTTCTTC.

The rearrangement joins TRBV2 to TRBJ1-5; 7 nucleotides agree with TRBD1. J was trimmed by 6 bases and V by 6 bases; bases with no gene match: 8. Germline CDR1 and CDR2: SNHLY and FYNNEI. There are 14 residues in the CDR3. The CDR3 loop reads CASRYRGGIQPQHF. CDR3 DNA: TGTGCCAGCAGGTACAGGGGAGGCATTCAGCCCCAGCATTTT.

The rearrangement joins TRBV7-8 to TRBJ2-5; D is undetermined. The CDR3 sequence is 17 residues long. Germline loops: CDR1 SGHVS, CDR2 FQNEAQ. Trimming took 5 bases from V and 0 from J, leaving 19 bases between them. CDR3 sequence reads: CASSPYYLQADQETQYF. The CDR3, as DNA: TGTGCCAGCAGCCCTTACTACCTTCAGGCGGACCAAGAGACCCAGTACTTC.

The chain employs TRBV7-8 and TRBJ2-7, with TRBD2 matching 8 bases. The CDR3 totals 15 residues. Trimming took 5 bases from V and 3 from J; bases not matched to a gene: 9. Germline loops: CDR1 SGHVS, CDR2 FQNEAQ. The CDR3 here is CASSPGTRGVYEQYF. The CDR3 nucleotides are TGTGCCAGCAGCCCCGGGACTAGGGGTGTCTACGAGCAGTACTTC. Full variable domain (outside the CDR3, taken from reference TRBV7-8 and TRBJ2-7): GAGVSQSPRYKVAKRGQDVALRCDPISGHVSLFWYQQALGQGPEFLTYFQNEAQLDKSGLPSDRFFAERPEGSVSTLKIQRTQQEDSAVYLCASSPGTRGVYEQYFGPGTRLTVT.

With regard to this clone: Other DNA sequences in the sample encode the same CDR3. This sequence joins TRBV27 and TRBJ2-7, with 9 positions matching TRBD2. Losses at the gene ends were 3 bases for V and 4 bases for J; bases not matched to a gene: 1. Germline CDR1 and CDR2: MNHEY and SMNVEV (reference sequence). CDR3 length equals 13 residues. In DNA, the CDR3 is TGTGCCAGCAGTTTTAGCGGGAGTTACGAGCAGTACTTC. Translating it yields CASSFSGSYEQYF.

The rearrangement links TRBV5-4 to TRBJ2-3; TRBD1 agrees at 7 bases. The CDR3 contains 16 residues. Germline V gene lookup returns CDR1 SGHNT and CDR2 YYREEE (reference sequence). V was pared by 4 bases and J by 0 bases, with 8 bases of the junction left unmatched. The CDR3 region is CASSPRQGTSTDTQYF. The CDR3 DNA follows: TGTGCCAGCAGCCCCCGACAGGGTACTAGCACAGATACGCAGTATTTT.

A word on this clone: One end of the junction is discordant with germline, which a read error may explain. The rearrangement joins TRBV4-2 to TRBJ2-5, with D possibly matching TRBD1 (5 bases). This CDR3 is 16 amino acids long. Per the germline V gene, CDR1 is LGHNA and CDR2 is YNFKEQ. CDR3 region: CASSQAPTRAQETQYF. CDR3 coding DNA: TGTGCCAGCAGTCAAGCCCCTACCAGGGCCCAAGAGACCCAGTACTTC.

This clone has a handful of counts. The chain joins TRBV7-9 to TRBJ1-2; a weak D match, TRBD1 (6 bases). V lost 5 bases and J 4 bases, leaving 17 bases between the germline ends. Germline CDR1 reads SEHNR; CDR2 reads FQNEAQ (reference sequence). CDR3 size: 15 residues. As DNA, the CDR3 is TGTGCCAGCAGCCAGGACAGCTTACGAGGCTATGGCTACACCTTC. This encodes CASSQDSLRGYGYTF.

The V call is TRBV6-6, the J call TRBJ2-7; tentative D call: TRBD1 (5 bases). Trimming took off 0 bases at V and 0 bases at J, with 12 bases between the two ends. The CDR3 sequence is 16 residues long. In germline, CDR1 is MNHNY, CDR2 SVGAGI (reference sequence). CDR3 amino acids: CASSYSTEASSYEQYF. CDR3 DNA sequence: TGTGCCAGCAGTTACTCGACAGAAGCTAGCTCCTACGAGCAGTACTTC.

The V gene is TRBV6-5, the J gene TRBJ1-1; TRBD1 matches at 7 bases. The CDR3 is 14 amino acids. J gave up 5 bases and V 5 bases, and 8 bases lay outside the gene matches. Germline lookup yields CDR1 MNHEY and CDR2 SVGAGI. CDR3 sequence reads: CASSPDNRGTEAFF. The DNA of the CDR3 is TGTGCCAGCAGTCCCGACAACAGGGGAACTGAAGCTTTCTTT.

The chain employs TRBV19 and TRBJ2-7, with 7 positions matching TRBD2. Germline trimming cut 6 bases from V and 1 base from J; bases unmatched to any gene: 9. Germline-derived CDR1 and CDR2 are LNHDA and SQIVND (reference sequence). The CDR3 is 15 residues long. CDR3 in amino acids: CASRPWDYPSYEQYF. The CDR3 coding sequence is TGTGCCAGTAGGCCCTGGGACTACCCTTCCTACGAGCAGTACTTC.

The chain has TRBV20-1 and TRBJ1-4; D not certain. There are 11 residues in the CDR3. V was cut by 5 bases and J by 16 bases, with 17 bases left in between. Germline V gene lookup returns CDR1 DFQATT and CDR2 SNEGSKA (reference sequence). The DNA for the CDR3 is TGCAGTGCTCCGACCGAGGGAAAGTGGTTTTTT. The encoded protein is CSAPTEGKWFF.

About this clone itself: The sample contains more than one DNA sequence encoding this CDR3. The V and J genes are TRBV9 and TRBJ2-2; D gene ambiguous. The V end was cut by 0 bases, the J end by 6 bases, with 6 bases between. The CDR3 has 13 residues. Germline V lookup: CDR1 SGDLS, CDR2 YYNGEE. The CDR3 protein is CASSVGSPGELFF. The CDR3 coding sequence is TGTGCCAGCAGCGTAGGATCCCCCGGGGAGCTGTTTTTT.

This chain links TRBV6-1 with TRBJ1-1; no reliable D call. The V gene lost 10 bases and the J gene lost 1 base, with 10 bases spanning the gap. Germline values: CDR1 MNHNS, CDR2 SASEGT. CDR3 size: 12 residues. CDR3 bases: TGTGCCATCAAAGCTCGGAACACTGAAGCTTTCTTT. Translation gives CAIKARNTEAFF.

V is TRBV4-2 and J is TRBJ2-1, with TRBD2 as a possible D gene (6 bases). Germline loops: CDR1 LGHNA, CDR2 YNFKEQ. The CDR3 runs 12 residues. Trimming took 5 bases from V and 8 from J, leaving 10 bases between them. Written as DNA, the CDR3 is TGTGCCAGCAGCTTTCGCGGGGATGAGCAGTTCTTC. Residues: CASSFRGDEQFF.

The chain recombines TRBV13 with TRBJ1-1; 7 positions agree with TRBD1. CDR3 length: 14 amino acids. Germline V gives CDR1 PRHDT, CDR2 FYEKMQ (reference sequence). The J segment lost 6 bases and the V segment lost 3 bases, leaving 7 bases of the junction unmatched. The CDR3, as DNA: TGTGCCAGCAGCTTCAGGGGGGAAGGGCCTGAAGCTTTCTTT. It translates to CASSFRGEGPEAFF.

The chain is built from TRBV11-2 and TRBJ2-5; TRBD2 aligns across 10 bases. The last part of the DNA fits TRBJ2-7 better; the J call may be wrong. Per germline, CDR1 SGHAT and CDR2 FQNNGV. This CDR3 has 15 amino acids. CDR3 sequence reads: CASSGTSGKPYEQYF. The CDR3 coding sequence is TGTGCCAGCAGCGGCACTAGCGGGAAGCCCTACGAGCAGTACTTC.

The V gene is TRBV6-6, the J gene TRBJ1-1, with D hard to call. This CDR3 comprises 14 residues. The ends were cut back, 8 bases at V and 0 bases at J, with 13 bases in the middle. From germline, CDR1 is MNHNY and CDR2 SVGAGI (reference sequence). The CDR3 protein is CASVVSSMNTEAFF. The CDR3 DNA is TGTGCCAGCGTAGTCAGTAGCATGAACACTGAAGCTTTCTTT.